The clone carrying this TCR beta chain showed up just a few times. This sample was included in a study of patients and donors after allogeneic stem cell transplantation. TCRdb ran MiXCR on the RT-PCR reads and lists one entry per CDR3 protein. The profile shows 150,000 to 200,000 distinct CDR3 sequences, 40% to 45% of them singletons. CDR1 MNHEY and CDR2 SMNVEV come from the germline V gene (reference sequence). V trimming: 8 bases; J trimming: 8 bases; junction bases outside the gene matches: 21. The length of the CDR3 is 17 residues. This rearrangement joins TRBV27 to TRBJ1-2; 9 bases map to TRBD1. The clonotype originates from a human donor who was either an allogeneic HSCT recipient or a stem cell or donor lymphocyte infusion donor (not recorded which). It is not recorded whose cells these are; they may come from a transplant donor. The sample was blood, either unsorted or a sorted T cell fraction (not recorded which). CDR3 bases: TGTGCCAGCCGTCCCGGGGGTGAAGACAGGGGGAGACGAGGCTACACCTTC. Protein sequence: CASRPGGEDRGRRGYTF.